This entry lists 2 T cell receptor beta chains sequenced from one sample in a study of shared clonotypes between healthy human individuals. TCRdb keeps only in-frame clones here, not all; method: immunoSEQ multiplex PCR. The table has 2 million to 2.5 million clones, 95% seen once; the top ten hold roughly 0.13%. Material for sequencing was naive CD4+ T cells sorted from blood. This sample's subset: CD45RA+ positively selected. The receptors originated from a man aged 18 to 29 in good health.

The V and J genes are TRBV18 and TRBJ2-3; 7 positions match TRBD2. V lost 3 bases, J lost 5 bases, and 5 bases stayed unmatched. CDR1 is KGHSH and CDR2 is LQKENI in the germline V gene. The CDR3 covers 14 residues. The CDR3: CASSPGLVQDTQYF. The CDR3 nucleotides are TGTGCCAGCTCACCTGGACTAGTGCAAGATACGCAGTATTTT.

The rearrangement links TRBV10-2 to TRBJ2-3; D possibly matches TRBD1 or TRBD2 (5 bases each). The CDR3 is 12 residues long. Trimming removed 6 bases at V and 2 bases at J, with 6 bases between. Germline loops: CDR1 WSHSY, CDR2 SAAADI. The CDR3 region is CASRGPTDTQYF. The CDR3, as DNA: TGCGCCAGCAGGGGACCCACAGATACGCAGTATTTT.